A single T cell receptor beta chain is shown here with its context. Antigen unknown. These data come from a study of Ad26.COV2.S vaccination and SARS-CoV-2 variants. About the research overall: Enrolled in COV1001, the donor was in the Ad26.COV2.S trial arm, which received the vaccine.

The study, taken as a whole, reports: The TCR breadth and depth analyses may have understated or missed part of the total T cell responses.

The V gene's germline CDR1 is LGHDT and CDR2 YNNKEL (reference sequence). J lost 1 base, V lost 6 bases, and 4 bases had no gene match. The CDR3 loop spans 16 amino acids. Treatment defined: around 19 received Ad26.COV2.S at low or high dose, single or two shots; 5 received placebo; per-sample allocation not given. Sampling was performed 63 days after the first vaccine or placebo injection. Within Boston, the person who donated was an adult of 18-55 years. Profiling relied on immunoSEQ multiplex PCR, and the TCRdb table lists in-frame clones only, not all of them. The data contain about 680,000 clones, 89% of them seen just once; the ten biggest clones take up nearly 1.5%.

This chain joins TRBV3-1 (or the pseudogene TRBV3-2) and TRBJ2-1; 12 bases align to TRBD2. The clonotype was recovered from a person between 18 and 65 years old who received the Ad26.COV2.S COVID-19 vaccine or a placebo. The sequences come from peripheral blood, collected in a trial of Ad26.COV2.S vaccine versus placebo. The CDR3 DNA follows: TGTGCCAGCAGGCTAGCGGGGGGGCCTTCCTACAATGAGCAGTTCTTC. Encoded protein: CASRLAGGPSYNEQFF.